The 6 T cell receptor beta chains listed next were all sequenced from one sample in a study of tumor and adjacent non-tumor tissue in lung cancer. RNA was extracted from bulk tissue without any cell sorting. The library came from three nested PCR rounds adapted from ARM-PCR protocols. From the multiplex PCR reads, TCRdb called clonotypes with MiXCR, one entry per CDR3 protein. The data hold around 99,000 distinct CDR3 sequences, with more than 70% observed a single time. Sequenced material: lung tumor tissue. All receptors derive from a woman aged 60 to 75 with non-small cell lung cancer.

Concerning this clonotype: This may be a read error, as it is one base from a much larger clone. The chain joins TRBV6-2 or TRBV6-3 to TRBJ2-3; possible D gene TRBD2, 6 bases. The germline gives CDR1 MNHEY, CDR2 SVGEGT. The CDR3 is 14 residues long. CDR3: CTSSYPGETDTQYF. CDR3 coding DNA: TGTACCAGCAGTTACCCGGGAGAGACAGATACGCAGTATTTT.

This clonotype was observed a handful of times. This may be a read error: a much more frequent sequence differs by one nucleotide. The V gene is TRBV29-1, the J gene TRBJ2-3; 12 nucleotides line up with TRBD2. The length of the CDR3 is 14 residues. Germline assignment: CDR1 SQVTM and CDR2 ANQGSEA. This CDR3 is CSVGLAGHTDTRYF. The CDR3 DNA follows: TGCAGCGTCGGACTAGCGGGGCACACAGATACGCGGTATTTT.

With respect to this clonotype: The junction shows a germline mismatch at one end, possibly a read error. The J gene is TRBJ2-3, the V gene TRBV11-2, with D perhaps assigned TRBD1 or TRBD2 (5 bases each). This CDR3 is built from 15 residues. Germline V gene data show CDR1 as SGHAT and CDR2 as FQNNGV. The CDR3 region has the DNA TGTGCCAGCAGCGCCACCGGGATGGACACATATACGCAGTATTTT. This codes for CASSATGMDTYTQYF.

Turning to this clonotype: At one end, the junction sequence differs from germline, possibly due to a read error. The chain has TRBV9 and TRBJ1-1, with TRBD1 matching over 7 bases. There are 14 residues in the CDR3. The germline V gene has CDR1 SGDLS and CDR2 YYNGEE. The chain's CDR3 is CASNVEGQNTEVFF. The CDR3 DNA reads as TGTGCCAGCAACGTGGAGGGACAGAACACTGAAGTTTTCTTT. The full variable domain, with the rest looked up from reference TRBV9 and TRBJ1-1, is DSGVTQTPKHLITATGQRVTLRCSPRSGDLSVYWYQQSLDQGLQFLIQYYNGEERAKGNILERFSAQQFPDLHSELNLSSLELGDSALYFCASNVEGQNTEVFFGQGTRLTVV.

This clonotype was seen a handful of times. The chain has TRBV28 and TRBJ1-4; 9 bases agree with TRBD1. The CDR3 spans 16 residues. The trim removed 5 bases at V and 6 bases at J, leaving 10 bases unmatched. Germline CDR1 MDHEN, CDR2 SYDVKM. In DNA form, the CDR3 reads TGTGCCAGCAGTCCGAGAACAGGGGGCGGTGATGAAAAACTGTTTTTT. Amino acid sequence: CASSPRTGGGDEKLFF.

A note on this clonotype: As the CDR3 is not closed by the conserved phenylalanine or tryptophan, this likely results from a read error. The chain combines TRBV11-2 with TRBJ2-6; no clear D gene. Germline V CDR1 and CDR2: SGHAT, FQNNGV. Trimming took 1 base from V and 2 from J, leaving 6 bases between them. The CDR3 covers 15 residues. The CDR3 coding sequence is TGTGCCAGCAGCTTAGTGCAAGCTGGGGCCAACGTCCTGACTTTA. As protein: CASSLVQAGANVLTL.